The rows below give T cell receptor beta chains drawn from one sample of a study of T cell responses to AZD1222 COVID-19 vaccine. Produced via immunoSEQ multiplex PCR; TCRdb's table is partial and in-frame only. In the table there are about 110,000 clones, around 90% of which are singletons. This specimen consisted of peripheral blood, obtained on day 0 of AZD1222 vaccination. These receptors all come from an adult in good health. Both conserved end residues are part of each CDR3. A D gene is named only where the DNA matches it firmly.

v_call d_call cdr3_aa
TRBV27 - CASKASSYTGELFF
TRBV7-7 TRBD1 CASSRGLDRVITGELFF
TRBV28 - CASSQGYGYTF
TRBV18 TRBD1 CASSPNSGGANTEAFF
TRBV9 - CASSRGNQPQHF
TRBV4-2 - CASSQDNRANTGELFF
TRBV7-2 TRBD1 CASKTGGAGNTGELFF
TRBV4-3 - CASSQDFGQLYNEQFF
TRBV7-3 - CASSSYSNTEAFF
TRBV7-2 TRBD2 CASSDGGGISYEQYF
TRBV27 - CASSLQGGTDTQYF
TRBV19 - CASSNRVATEAFF
TRBV28 - CASSFPDRLEAFF
TRBV27 - CASSPQKGRTEAFF
TRBV30 - CAWNGQSNQPQHF
TRBV18 TRBD1 CASSGENRGEQYF
TRBV19 - CASSTLGDSGNTIYF
TRBV19 - CASSYRVKETQYF
TRBV7-9 - CASSWGSYGYTF
TRBV4-3 - CASSRGGEGYNEQFF
TRBV7-9 TRBD1 CASSPPGGTRGTEAFF
TRBV4-3 - CASSQAVNTEAFF